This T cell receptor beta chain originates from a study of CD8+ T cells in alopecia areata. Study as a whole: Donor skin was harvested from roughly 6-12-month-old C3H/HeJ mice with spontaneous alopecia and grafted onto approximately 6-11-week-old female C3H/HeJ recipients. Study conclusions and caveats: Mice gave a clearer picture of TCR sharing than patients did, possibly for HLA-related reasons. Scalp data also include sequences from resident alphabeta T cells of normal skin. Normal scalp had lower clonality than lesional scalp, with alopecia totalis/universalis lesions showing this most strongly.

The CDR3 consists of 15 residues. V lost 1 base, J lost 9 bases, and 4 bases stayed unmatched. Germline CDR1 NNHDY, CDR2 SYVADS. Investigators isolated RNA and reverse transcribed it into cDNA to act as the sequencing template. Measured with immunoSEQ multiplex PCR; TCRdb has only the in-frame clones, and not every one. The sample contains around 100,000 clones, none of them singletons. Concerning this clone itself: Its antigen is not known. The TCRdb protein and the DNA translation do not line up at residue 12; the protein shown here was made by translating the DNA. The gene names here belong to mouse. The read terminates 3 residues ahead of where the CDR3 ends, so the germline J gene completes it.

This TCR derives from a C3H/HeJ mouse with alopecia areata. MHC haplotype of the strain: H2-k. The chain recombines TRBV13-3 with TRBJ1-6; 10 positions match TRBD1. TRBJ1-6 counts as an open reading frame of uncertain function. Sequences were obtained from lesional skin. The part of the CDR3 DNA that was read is TGTGCCAGCAGTGATCCGGGACAGGGGAGTTCGCCC. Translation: CASSDPGQGSSP. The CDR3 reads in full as CASSDPGQGSSPLYF.